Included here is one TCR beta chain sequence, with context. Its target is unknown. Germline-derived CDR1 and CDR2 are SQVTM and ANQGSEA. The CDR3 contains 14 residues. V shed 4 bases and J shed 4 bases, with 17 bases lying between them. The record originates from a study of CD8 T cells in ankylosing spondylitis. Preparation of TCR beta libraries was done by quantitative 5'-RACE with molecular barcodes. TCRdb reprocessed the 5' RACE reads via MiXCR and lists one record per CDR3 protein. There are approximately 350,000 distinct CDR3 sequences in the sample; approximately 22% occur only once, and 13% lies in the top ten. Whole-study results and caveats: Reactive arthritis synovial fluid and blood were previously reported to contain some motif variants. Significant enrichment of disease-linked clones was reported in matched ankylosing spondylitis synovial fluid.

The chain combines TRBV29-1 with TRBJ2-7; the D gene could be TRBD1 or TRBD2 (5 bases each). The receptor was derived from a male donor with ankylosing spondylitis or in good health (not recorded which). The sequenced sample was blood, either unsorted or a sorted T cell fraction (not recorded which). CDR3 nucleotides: TGCAGCGTTGTTGGTCGGGACCGACCATACGAGCAGTACTTC. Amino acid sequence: CSVVGRDRPYEQYF.